This TCR beta chain was documented in a study of T cell repertoires in cytomegalovirus infection (dated by TCRdb to between 2018 and 2021). As for the study more broadly: Recently identified HLA-C-restricted CMV epitopes, whose presentation resists viral immunomodulation, were targeted by peptide stimulations together with well-studied HLA-B-restricted epitopes. Donor HLA type was relevant to the analysis, because carriage of CMV infection together with the matching HLA type was indicated by public TCR beta signatures. The paper's findings and limits, for the study overall: The ex vivo response was dominated by HLA-C-restricted CMV-specific TCR beta clonotypes, and the single most frequent clonotype in two of eight donors was supplied by these HLA-C-restricted clonotypes. Carriers of CMV infection plus the relevant HLA type were discriminated by the cumulative frequency of public TCR beta family members in the study cohort and in an independent roughly 350-donor cohort.

This clonotype was detected only a few times. Its binding antigen is unknown. No base quality values were provided; no much bigger clone lies one nucleotide off. These reads were obtained on an Illumina HiSeq 1500. TCRdb applied fastp at Q25 and MiXCR to the public reads, then kept only in-frame beta chains. Rows with one shared CDR3 protein collapse into an entry with the most common genes and DNA. The sample table records just under 500,000 distinct CDR3 sequences; around 35% of these occur just once. Of the sample, 15% to 20% is held by the ten largest clones. This sample's treatment or condition label indicates: in vitro stimulation with specific CMV peptide epitopes to enrich CMV-specific T cells. The CDR3 has 15 amino acids, counting the end cysteine and phenylalanine. CDR3 DNA only is kept here, 45 bases in frame from base 1. Deletion took 5 bases off V and 0 bases off J, with a span of 13 bases between the germline ends. From the germline V gene (reference sequence), CDR1 is SEHNR and CDR2 is FQNEAQ.

Recombination linked TRBV7-9 to TRBJ1-2; no D segment can be confidently identified. This TCR was recovered from a human donor in good health (CMV status not recorded). Some clones in this sample may be carry-over from other donors' samples. The source was cultured PBMCs, collected from culture after CMV antigen stimulation. The DNA sequence is as follows: TGTGCCAGCAGCCCACGTACAACTCCTAACTATGGCTACACCTTC. Its protein reads: CASSPRTTPNYGYTF.